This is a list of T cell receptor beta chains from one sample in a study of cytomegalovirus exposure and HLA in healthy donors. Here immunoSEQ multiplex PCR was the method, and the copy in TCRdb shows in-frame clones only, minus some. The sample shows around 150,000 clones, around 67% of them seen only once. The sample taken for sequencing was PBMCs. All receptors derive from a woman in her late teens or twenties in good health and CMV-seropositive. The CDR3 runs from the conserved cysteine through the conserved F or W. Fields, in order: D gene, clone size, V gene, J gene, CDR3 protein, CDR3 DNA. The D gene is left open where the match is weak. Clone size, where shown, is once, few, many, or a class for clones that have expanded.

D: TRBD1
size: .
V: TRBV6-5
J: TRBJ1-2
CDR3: CASSYSRQGTYGYTF
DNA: TGTGCCAGCAGTTACTCACGACAGGGGACCTATGGCTACACCTTC

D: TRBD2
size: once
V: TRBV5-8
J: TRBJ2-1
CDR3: CASSRSGNFYNEQFF
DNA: TGTGCCAGCAGCCGTAGCGGGAATTTCTACAATGAGCAGTTCTTC

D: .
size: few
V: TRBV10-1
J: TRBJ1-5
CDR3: CASSEPVREAPQHF
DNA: TGCGCCAGCAGTGAGCCGGTCCGCGAAGCGCCCCAGCATTTT

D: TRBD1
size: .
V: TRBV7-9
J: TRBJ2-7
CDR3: CASSLNRRAGGTGAYEQYF
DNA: TGTGCCAGCAGCTTAAATCGTAGGGCAGGGGGAACAGGAGCCTACGAGCAGTACTTC

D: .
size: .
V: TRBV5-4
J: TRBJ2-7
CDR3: CASSLKGAYEQYF
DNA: TGTGCCAGCAGCTTGAAGGGAGCCTACGAGCAGTACTTC

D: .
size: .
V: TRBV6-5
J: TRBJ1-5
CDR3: CASSETYRATQPQHF
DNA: TGTGCCAGCAGCGAAACTTACAGGGCGACTCAGCCCCAGCATTTT

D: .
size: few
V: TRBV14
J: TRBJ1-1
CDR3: CASSWVGVDTEAFF
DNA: TGTGCCAGCAGTTGGGTCGGGGTTGACACTGAAGCTTTCTTT

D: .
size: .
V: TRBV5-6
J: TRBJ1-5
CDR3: CASSFGENQPQHF
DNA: TGTGCCAGCAGCTTCGGGGAGAATCAGCCCCAGCATTTT

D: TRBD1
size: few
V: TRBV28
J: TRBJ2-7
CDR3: CASSYIETGARGEQYF
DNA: TGTGCCAGCAGCTATATCGAGACAGGGGCTAGAGGGGAGCAGTACTTC

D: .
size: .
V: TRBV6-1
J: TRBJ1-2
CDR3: CASSEAPGSAYGYTF
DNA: TGTGCCAGCAGTGAAGCGCCGGGGTCGGCCTATGGCTACACCTTC

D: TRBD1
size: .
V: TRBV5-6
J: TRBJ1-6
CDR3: CASSVGGQLNNSPLHF
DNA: TGTGCCAGCAGCGTGGGGGGACAGCTTAATAATTCACCCCTCCACTTT

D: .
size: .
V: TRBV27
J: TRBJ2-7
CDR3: CASSLALASSSYEQYF
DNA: TGTGCCAGCAGTTTAGCTCTAGCTTCGAGCTCCTACGAGCAGTACTTC

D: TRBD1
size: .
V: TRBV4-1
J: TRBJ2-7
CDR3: CASSRDRGESYEQYF
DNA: TGCGCCAGCAGCCGCGACAGGGGGGAATCCTACGAGCAGTACTTC

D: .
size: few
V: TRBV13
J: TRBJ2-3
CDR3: CASSLVSLTGASTDTQYF
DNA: TGTGCCAGCAGCTTAGTCTCGTTAACAGGCGCTAGCACAGATACGCAGTATTTT

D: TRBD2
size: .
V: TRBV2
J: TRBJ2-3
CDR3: CAGDGGLAGTLDTQYF
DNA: TGTGCCGGGGACGGTGGACTAGCGGGGACCTTGGATACGCAGTATTTT

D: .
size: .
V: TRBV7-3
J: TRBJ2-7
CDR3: CASSLGPEGHEQYF
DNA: TGTGCCAGCAGCTTAGGCCCGGAGGGCCACGAGCAGTACTTC

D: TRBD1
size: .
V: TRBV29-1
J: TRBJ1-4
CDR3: CSVEDGRGDEKLFF
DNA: TGCAGCGTTGAAGATGGCAGGGGGGATGAAAAACTGTTTTTT

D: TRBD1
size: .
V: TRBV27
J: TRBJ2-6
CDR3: CASSLEWQGAPGANVLTF
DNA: TGTGCCAGCAGTTTAGAGTGGCAGGGGGCTCCTGGGGCCAACGTCCTGACTTTC

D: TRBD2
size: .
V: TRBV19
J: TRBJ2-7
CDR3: CASSSGTSDRDF
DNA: TGTGCCAGTAGTTCCGGGACTAGCGACCGGGACTTC

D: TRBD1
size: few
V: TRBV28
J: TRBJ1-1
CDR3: CASSLFAGDRGDMNTEAFF
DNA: TGTGCCAGCAGTTTATTTGCCGGGGACAGAGGTGACATGAACACTGAAGCTTTCTTT

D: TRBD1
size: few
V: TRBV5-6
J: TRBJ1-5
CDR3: CASSFNPNRGGTNQPQHF
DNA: TGTGCCAGCAGCTTCAACCCAAACAGGGGGGGGACAAATCAGCCCCAGCATTTT

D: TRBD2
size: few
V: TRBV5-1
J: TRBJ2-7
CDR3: CASSFGGSSYEQYF
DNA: TGCGCCAGCAGCTTTGGCGGGAGCTCCTACGAGCAGTACTTC

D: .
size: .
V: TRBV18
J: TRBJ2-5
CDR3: CASSQGGETQYF
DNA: TGTGCCAGCTCACAGGGAGGAGAGACCCAGTACTTC

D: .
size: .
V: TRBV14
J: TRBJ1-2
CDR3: CASSQGRLPGYGYTF
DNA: TGTGCCAGCAGCCAAGGTCGCCTCCCGGGGTATGGCTACACCTTC

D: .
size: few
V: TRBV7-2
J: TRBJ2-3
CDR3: CAIRSGVGGTDTQYF
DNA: TGTGCCATCAGGTCGGGAGTAGGAGGCACAGATACGCAGTATTTT

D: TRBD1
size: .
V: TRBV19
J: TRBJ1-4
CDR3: CASSRQGKSANEKLFF
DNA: TGTGCCAGTAGTCGACAGGGAAAGTCAGCTAATGAAAAACTGTTTTTT

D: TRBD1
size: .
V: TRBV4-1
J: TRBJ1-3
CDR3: CASSRGTESLAIYF
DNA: TGCGCCAGCAGCCGCGGGACAGAATCTTTGGCCATATATTTT